The subject of this entry is one TCR beta chain. Its matching antigen is unknown. These data are taken from a study of identical twins. Unique molecular identifiers were present on the cDNA, which also gained a universal primer site by template switching. TCRdb itself ran the 5' RACE reads through MiXCR, one entry per CDR3 protein. The repertoire consists of 520,000 or so distinct CDR3 sequences, with roughly a fifth occurring once and the leading ten covering approximately 0.95%. Looked up from germline, CDR1 is MNHEY and CDR2 is SVGEGT. This CDR3 region has 17 residues. J lost 5 bases, V lost 2 bases, and 11 bases had no gene match. Whole-study findings and limits: Cord blood beta clonotypes that were abundant carried fewer insertions, and memory repertoires showed no such trend.

Another study also made use of these data, one on T cells expressing NK-cell markers. That investigation notes: According to the study, TCR beta repertoires originated from sorted CD3+CD56+NKG2C+, CD3+CD56+NKG2C- and CD3+CD56-NKG2C+ T cells. With respect to HCMV, seven of the eight sequenced donors were seropositive, and one was seronegative.

The rearrangement uses TRBV6-2 or TRBV6-3 and TRBJ1-5, with TRBD1 matching 8 bases. The sample was CD4+ T cells sorted from blood. The TCR sequence derives from a woman aged 18-35 years in good health. The chain's CDR3 is CASSYRFDRGMDQPQHF. The CDR3 nucleotides are TGTGCCAGCAGTTACCGCTTTGACAGGGGTATGGATCAGCCCCAGCATTTT.